The 5 T cell receptor beta chains below all came from one sample that was sequenced in a study of response to subunit inactivated influenza vaccine. A single record per CDR3 protein comes from TCRdb applying MiXCR to the RT-PCR reads. The sample has under 550,000 distinct CDR3 sequences, 6% to 9% seen once. Here the sequenced sample was PBMCs from blood, taken roughly 24 months after vaccination. The receptors shown here come from a man between 45 and 75 years old who received an inactivated influenza vaccine.

This clonotype was counted many times. The genes are TRBV12-3 or TRBV12-4 and TRBJ1-1; unclear D gene. Trimming removed 5 bases from V and 1 base from J, with 5 bases in between. This CDR3 is 12 amino acids long. Written as DNA, the CDR3 is TGTGCCAGCAGTGAGTGGAACACTGAAGCTTTCTTT. Its translation: CASSEWNTEAFF.

This clonotype appeared a few times. This chain connects TRBV10-3 to TRBJ2-3; the D gene is possibly TRBD1 (6 bases). Trimming cost V 9 bases and J 0 bases, with 13 bases left between them. Germline V gene data show CDR1 as ENHRY and CDR2 as SYGVKD. This CDR3 spans 14 amino acids. CDR3 sequence reads: CAIGTSRSTDTQYF. The CDR3 coding sequence is TGTGCCATAGGGACATCCAGGAGCACAGATACGCAGTATTTT.

This clonotype appeared many times. The chain combines TRBV12-3 or TRBV12-4 with TRBJ2-2; 9 bases fit TRBD1. V lost 6 bases to trimming and J lost 5 bases; unmatched junction nucleotides: 10. The CDR3 is 16 residues long. CDR3 sequence (DNA): TGTGCCAGCAGAGCAACAGGACAGGGGCGAACCGGGGAGCTGTTTTTT. Protein product: CASRATGQGRTGELFF.

This clonotype has more than one count but fewer than ten. CDR3 protein: CASSIGQGASGELFF. The CDR3 region has the DNA TGTGCCAGTAGTATCGGACAGGGGGCATCCGGGGAGCTGTTTTTT. The V call is TRBV19, the J call TRBJ2-2, with 11 bases matching TRBD1. Germline CDR1 LNHDA, CDR2 SQIVND (reference sequence). This CDR3 is 15 amino acids long. The trim removed 3 bases at V and 6 bases at J, leaving 3 bases unmatched.

The rearrangement joins TRBV6-5 to TRBJ2-2; D unclear. This CDR3 spans 16 amino acids. The germline CDR1 and CDR2 sequences are MNHEY and SVGAGI. V gave up 0 bases and J gave up 0 bases, with 8 bases separating them. CDR3 nucleotide sequence: TGTGCCAGCAGTTACTCGCAGGTCGCGAACACCGGGGAGCTGTTTTTT. It specifies CASSYSQVANTGELFF.